This T cell receptor (beta chain) came from a study of beta chain features in type 1 diabetes. Overall study: In all, about 100,000,000 sorted cells from all samples were analyzed.

Whole-study findings and limits: Among patients with Type 1 diabetes, TCRB CDR3s were moderately but significantly shorter in every one of the four CD4+ subsets. Short templates might get an advantage during PCR, and this would be equal in patients and controls.

Sequenced material consisted of expressed TCRB transcripts (all of the isolated RNA was reverse transcribed). Data came from immunoSEQ multiplex PCR; TCRdb stores just in-frame clones and leaves some out. The table records around 150,000 clones, roughly 8% of them present only once. Per germline, CDR1 SGHRS and CDR2 YFSETQ. Unmatched junction bases numbered 4, after V lost 1 base and J lost 1 base. The CDR3 sequence is 15 residues long. This clone occurred many times. Its antigen remains unidentified. This TCR was sampled from a woman aged 18-29 years with type 1 diabetes. The gene calls are TRBV5-1 and TRBJ2-5; TRBD2 aligns across 7 bases. Sequences were obtained from central memory CD4+ T cells from blood. This chain's CDR3 is CASSLPGGAQETQYF. DNA for the CDR3: TGCGCCAGCAGCTTGCCGGGAGGAGCCCAAGAGACCCAGTACTTC.